The 19 T cell receptor beta chains reported below all come from one sample, sequenced in a study of blood T cell repertoires in COVID-19 (TCRdb year 2020). The library was obtained by the immunoSEQ multiplex PCR assay. Here the immuneACCESS table is served through TCRdb, limited to in-frame sequences with V and J called. Missing clones are a known gap in these copies; in checked studies unresolved V genes cover under half, and the rest lacks a known reason. The table for this sample lists approximately 190,000 clones; roughly 80% of them were counted only once. Approximately 8% of the sample rests with the top ten. The sample comprised peripheral blood. These TCRs come from a woman between 55 and 75 years old with COVID-19, enrolled during active disease.

J is TRBJ2-7 and V is TRBV24-1; D not certain. Trimming stripped 8 bases from V and 0 bases from J, with 16 bases between. Germline loops: CDR1 KGHDR, CDR2 SFDVKD. The CDR3 is 15 residues long. In DNA, the CDR3 is TGTGCCACCATTCGTAAACTCCGAAGCTCCTACGAGCAGTACGTC. It is translated as CATIRKLRSSYEQYV.

This clone was seen a few times. This rearrangement joins TRBV11-2 to TRBJ2-7, with 8 bases lining up with TRBD1. The length of the CDR3 is 14 residues. Germline-derived CDR1 and CDR2 are SGHAT and FQNNGV. The ends lost 5 bases at V and 4 bases at J; junction bases unmatched: 7. The CDR3 DNA reads as TGTGCCAGCAGCCCAGGGACAGGAGAGTACGAGCAGTACGTC. It encodes CASSPGTGEYEQYV.

The genes are TRBV5-1 and TRBJ2-3; D unresolved. This CDR3 has 18 amino acids. Germline V lookup: CDR1 SGHRS, CDR2 YFSETQ. With 4 bases removed from V and 2 bases from J, the gap between germline ends came to 23 bases. CDR3 loop: CASSPSWAALLNTDTQYF. CDR3 coding DNA: TGCGCCAGCAGCCCCTCCTGGGCAGCCCTTCTTAACACAGATACGCAGTATTTT. The whole variable domain, remainder taken from reference TRBV5-1 and TRBJ2-3, is KAGVTQTPRYLIKTRGQQVTLSCSPISGHRSVSWYQQTPGQGLQFLFEYFSETQRNKGNFPGRFSGRQFSNSRSEMNVSTLELGDSALYLCASSPSWAALLNTDTQYFGPGTRLTVL.

This clone was detected once. The V call is TRBV7-2, the J call TRBJ2-1; TRBD2 agrees at 10 bases. Germline loops: CDR1 SGHTA, CDR2 FQGNSA. The CDR3 contains 16 residues. V gave up 1 base and J gave up 4 bases; unmatched junction bases: 4. The CDR3 reads CASSLEASGGYNEQFF. Written as DNA, the CDR3 is TGTGCCAGCAGCTTAGAGGCTAGCGGGGGTTACAATGAGCAGTTCTTC.

V and J are TRBV19 and TRBJ2-3, with 11 bases fitting TRBD1. The germline gives CDR1 LNHDA, CDR2 SQIVND (reference sequence). This CDR3 spans 15 amino acids. Germline trimming cut 5 bases from V and 5 bases from J; bases unmatched to any gene: 6. The CDR3: CASSLDRGRGDTQYF. The CDR3 DNA is TGTGCCAGTAGTCTGGACAGGGGGCGAGGAGATACGCAGTATTTT. The entire variable domain, with the rest obtained from reference TRBV19 and TRBJ2-3, is as follows: DGGITQSPKYLFRKEGQNVTLSCEQNLNHDAMYWYRQDPGQGLRLIYYSQIVNDFQKGDIAEGYSVSREKKESFPLTVTSAQKNPTAFYLCASSLDRGRGDTQYFGPGTRLTVL.

This chain joins TRBV3-1 (or the pseudogene TRBV3-2) and TRBJ2-3, with 14 bases identical to TRBD2. The length of the CDR3 is 17 residues. Germline trimming cut 4 bases from V and 3 bases from J; bases unmatched to any gene: 6. Germline V gives CDR1 LGHDT, CDR2 YNNKEL (reference sequence). The CDR3 coding sequence is TGTGCCAGCAGCCCTCGACTAGCGGGGGGGGAAACAGATACGCAGTATTTT. Translated: CASSPRLAGGETDTQYF.

This rearrangement joins TRBV12-5 to TRBJ2-6; TRBD1 agrees at 11 bases. The V gene's germline CDR1 is LGHNT and CDR2 FRNRAP. After removal of 4 bases from V and 0 bases from J, the junction contained 8 bases not matched to a gene. The CDR3 is made up of 19 amino acids. Written as DNA, the CDR3 is TGTGCTAGTGGTTCAACTCCGGGACAGGGGGTCTCTGGGGCCAACGTCCTGACTTTC. Amino acid sequence: CASGSTPGQGVSGANVLTF.

This chain connects TRBV4-2 to TRBJ1-4, with 11 positions matching TRBD1. Germline CDR1 is LGHNA and CDR2 is YNFKEQ. Losses at the gene ends were 1 base for V and 6 bases for J; bases not matched to a gene: 1. CDR3 length: 15 residues. Here the CDR3 reads CASSQGGQGDEKLFF. The CDR3 DNA is TGTGCCAGCAGCCAAGGGGGACAGGGGGATGAAAAACTGTTTTTT.

The CDR3 here is CAIGTEEKLFF. The CDR3 DNA follows: TGTGCCATCGGGACAGAGGAAAAACTGTTTTTT. The chain is built from TRBV28 and TRBJ1-4, with 7 positions matching TRBD1. The CDR3 is 11 amino acids. V was clipped by 10 bases and J by 8 bases; unmatched bases: 4. CDR1 is MDHEN, CDR2 SYDVKM, per germline.

This clone was observed a few times. This sequence joins TRBV7-2 and TRBJ1-5; 7 nucleotides line up with TRBD1. From germline, CDR1 is SGHTA and CDR2 FQGNSA. V lost 6 bases to trimming and J lost 1 base; unmatched junction nucleotides: 6. CDR3 length equals 15 residues. Here the CDR3 DNA reads TGTGCCAGCAGTCGCTTAGGGGGCAGCAATCAGCCCCAGCATTTT. Translating gives CASSRLGGSNQPQHF.

The CDR3 spells CATEDRVGTGELFF. Here the CDR3 DNA reads TGTGCCACCGAGGACAGGGTGGGGACCGGGGAGCTGTTTTTT. The chain has TRBV25-1 and TRBJ2-2, with 8 bases that match TRBD1. Germline V gene data show CDR1 as MGHDK and CDR2 as SYGVNS. This CDR3 has 14 residues. Trimming removed 10 bases from V and 5 bases from J; junction bases left unmatched: 9.

The chain couples TRBV27 to TRBJ1-1; maybe TRBD1 (5 bases). Germline CDR1 is MNHEY and CDR2 is SMNVEV (reference sequence). The CDR3 contains 14 residues. V dropped 6 bases and J dropped 4 bases, with 15 bases sitting between them. CDR3 loop: CASSSWGGSTEAFF. In DNA form, the CDR3 reads TGTGCCAGCAGCTCTTGGGGGGGGAGCACTGAAGCTTTCTTT.

V gene TRBV9 combines with J gene TRBJ2-3; TRBD2 matches at 9 bases. CDR3 length: 16 amino acids. Germline assignment: CDR1 SGDLS and CDR2 YYNGEE. The J segment lost 5 bases and the V segment lost 0 bases, leaving 7 bases of the junction unmatched. The CDR3 here is CASSVGPSGKVDTQYF. In DNA, the CDR3 is TGTGCCAGCAGCGTAGGGCCTAGCGGGAAGGTAGATACGCAGTATTTT.

This clone was detected a few times. The chain couples TRBV3-1 (or the pseudogene TRBV3-2) to TRBJ1-2; D call uncertain. Germline loops: CDR1 LGHDT, CDR2 YNNKEL (reference sequence). V was pared by 0 bases and J by 2 bases, with 4 bases between. CDR3 length equals 13 residues. CDR3 amino acids: CASSQEQNYGYTF. The CDR3 bases are TGTGCCAGCAGCCAAGAACAGAACTATGGCTACACCTTC.

This clone has only a few counts. This chain uses TRBV11-2 with TRBJ2-3; 12 positions match TRBD2. The CDR3 has 16 amino acids. Germline V lookup: CDR1 SGHAT, CDR2 FQNNGV. J lost 2 bases, V lost 3 bases, and 3 bases had no gene match. The CDR3 region is CASSFGTSGYTDTQYF. In nucleotides, the CDR3 is TGTGCCAGCAGCTTCGGGACTAGCGGGTACACAGATACGCAGTATTTT.

The chain couples TRBV13 to TRBJ2-1; TRBD2 aligns across 8 bases. V was clipped by 2 bases and J by 0 bases; unmatched bases: 6. The V gene's germline CDR1 is PRHDT and CDR2 FYEKMQ (reference sequence). This CDR3 spans 17 amino acids. Here the CDR3 DNA reads TGTGCCAGCAGCTTATCGGCTAGCGGGTACTCCTACAATGAGCAGTTCTTC. This translates into CASSLSASGYSYNEQFF.

This chain links TRBV5-8 with TRBJ1-1, with D unclear. This CDR3 is built from 10 residues. Trimming shortened V by 9 bases and J by 6 bases, and 9 bases separated the two germline ends. Germline assignment: CDR1 SGHTS and CDR2 YDEGEE. In DNA, the CDR3 is TGTGCCACCGGGAGGGCTGAAGCTTTCTTT. It specifies CATGRAEAFF. The full variable domain, in which reference TRBV5-8 and TRBJ1-1 provide the parts outside the CDR3, is EAGVTQSPTHLIKTRGQQATLRCSPISGHTSVYWYQQALGLGLQFLLWYDEGEERNRGNFPPRFSGRQFPNYSSELNVNALELEDSALYLCATGRAEAFFGQGTRLTVV.

The V call is TRBV9, the J call TRBJ1-1; possibly TRBD1 for D (5 bases). V was shortened by 5 bases and J by 0 bases, with 8 bases between the two germline ends. This CDR3 contains 13 residues. Germline V gene sequence: CDR1 SGDLS, CDR2 YYNGEE. The CDR3 coding sequence is TGTGCCAGCAGTTCGACAGTGAACACTGAAGCTTTCTTT. This sequence encodes CASSSTVNTEAFF.

The chain uses TRBV14 and TRBJ1-2; possible D gene TRBD1, 6 bases. The V end was cut by 4 bases, the J end by 4 bases, with 10 bases between. This CDR3 is 13 amino acids long. CDR1 SGHDN and CDR2 FVKESK come from the germline V gene. This chain's CDR3 is CASSRRQAYGYTF. The CDR3 coding sequence is TGTGCCAGCAGCCGCAGACAGGCCTATGGCTACACCTTC. Complete variable domain (other parts from reference TRBV14 and TRBJ1-2): EAGVTQFPSHSVIEKGQTVTLRCDPISGHDNLYWYRRVMGKEIKFLLHFVKESKQDESGMPNNRFLAERTGGTYSTLKVQPAELEDSGVYFCASSRRQAYGYTFGSGTRLTVV.